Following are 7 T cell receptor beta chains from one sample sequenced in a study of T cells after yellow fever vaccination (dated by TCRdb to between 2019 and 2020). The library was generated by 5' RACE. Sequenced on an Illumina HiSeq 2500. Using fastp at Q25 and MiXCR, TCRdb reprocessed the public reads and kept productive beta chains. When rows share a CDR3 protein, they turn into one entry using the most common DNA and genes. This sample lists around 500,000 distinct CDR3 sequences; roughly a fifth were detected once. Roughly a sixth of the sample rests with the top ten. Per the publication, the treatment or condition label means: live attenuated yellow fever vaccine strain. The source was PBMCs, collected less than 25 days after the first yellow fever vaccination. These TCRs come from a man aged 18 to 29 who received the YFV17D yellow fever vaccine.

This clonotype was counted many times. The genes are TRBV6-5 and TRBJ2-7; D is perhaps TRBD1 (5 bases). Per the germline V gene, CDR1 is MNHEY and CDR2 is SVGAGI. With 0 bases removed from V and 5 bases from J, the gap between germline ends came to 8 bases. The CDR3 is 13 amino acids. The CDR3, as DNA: TGTGCCAGCAGTTACTCGGGGCAGAACGAGCAGTACTTC. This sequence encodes CASSYSGQNEQYF.

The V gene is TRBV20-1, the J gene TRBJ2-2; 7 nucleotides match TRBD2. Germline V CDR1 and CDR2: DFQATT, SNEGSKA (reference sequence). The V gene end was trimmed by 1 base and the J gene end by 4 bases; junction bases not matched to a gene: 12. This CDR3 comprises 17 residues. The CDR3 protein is CSARARDYAVGTGELFF. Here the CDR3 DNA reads TGCAGTGCTAGAGCCCGGGACTACGCCGTGGGCACCGGGGAGCTGTTTTTT.

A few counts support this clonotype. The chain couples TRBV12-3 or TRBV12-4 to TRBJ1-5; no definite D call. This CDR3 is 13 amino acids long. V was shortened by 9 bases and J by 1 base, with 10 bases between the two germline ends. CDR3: CASTTRSNQPQHF. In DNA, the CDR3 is TGTGCCAGTACGACAAGGAGCAATCAGCCCCAGCATTTT.

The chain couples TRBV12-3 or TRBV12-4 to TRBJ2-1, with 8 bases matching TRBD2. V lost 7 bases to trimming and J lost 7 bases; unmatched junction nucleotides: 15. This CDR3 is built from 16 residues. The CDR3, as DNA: TGTGCCAGCACCCATTTCGGCGGTAGCGGGGCTAATGAGCAGTTCTTC. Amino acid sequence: CASTHFGGSGANEQFF.

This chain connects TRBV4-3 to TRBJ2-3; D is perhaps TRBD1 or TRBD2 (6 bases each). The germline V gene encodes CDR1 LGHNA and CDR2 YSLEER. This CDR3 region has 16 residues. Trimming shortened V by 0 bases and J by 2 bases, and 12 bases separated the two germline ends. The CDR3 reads CASSQDLGGHTDTQYF. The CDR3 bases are TGCGCCAGCAGCCAAGATCTCGGGGGACACACAGATACGCAGTATTTT.

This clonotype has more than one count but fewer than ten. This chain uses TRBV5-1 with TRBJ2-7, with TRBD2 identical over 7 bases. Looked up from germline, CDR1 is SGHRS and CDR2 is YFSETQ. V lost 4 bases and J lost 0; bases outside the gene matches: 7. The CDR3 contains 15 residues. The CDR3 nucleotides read TGCGCCAGCAGCCAAACCCCGGGGGGCTCCTACGAGCAGTACTTC. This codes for CASSQTPGGSYEQYF.

In DNA form, the CDR3 reads TGTGCCAGTAACCTAGCGGCTGGCACAGATACGCAGTATTTT. Translation: CASNLAAGTDTQYF. The chain has TRBV25-1 and TRBJ2-3; 7 positions match TRBD2. V lost 9 bases to trimming and J lost 1 base; unmatched junction nucleotides: 7. CDR1 is MGHDK, CDR2 SYGVNS, per germline. The CDR3 length is 14 residues.